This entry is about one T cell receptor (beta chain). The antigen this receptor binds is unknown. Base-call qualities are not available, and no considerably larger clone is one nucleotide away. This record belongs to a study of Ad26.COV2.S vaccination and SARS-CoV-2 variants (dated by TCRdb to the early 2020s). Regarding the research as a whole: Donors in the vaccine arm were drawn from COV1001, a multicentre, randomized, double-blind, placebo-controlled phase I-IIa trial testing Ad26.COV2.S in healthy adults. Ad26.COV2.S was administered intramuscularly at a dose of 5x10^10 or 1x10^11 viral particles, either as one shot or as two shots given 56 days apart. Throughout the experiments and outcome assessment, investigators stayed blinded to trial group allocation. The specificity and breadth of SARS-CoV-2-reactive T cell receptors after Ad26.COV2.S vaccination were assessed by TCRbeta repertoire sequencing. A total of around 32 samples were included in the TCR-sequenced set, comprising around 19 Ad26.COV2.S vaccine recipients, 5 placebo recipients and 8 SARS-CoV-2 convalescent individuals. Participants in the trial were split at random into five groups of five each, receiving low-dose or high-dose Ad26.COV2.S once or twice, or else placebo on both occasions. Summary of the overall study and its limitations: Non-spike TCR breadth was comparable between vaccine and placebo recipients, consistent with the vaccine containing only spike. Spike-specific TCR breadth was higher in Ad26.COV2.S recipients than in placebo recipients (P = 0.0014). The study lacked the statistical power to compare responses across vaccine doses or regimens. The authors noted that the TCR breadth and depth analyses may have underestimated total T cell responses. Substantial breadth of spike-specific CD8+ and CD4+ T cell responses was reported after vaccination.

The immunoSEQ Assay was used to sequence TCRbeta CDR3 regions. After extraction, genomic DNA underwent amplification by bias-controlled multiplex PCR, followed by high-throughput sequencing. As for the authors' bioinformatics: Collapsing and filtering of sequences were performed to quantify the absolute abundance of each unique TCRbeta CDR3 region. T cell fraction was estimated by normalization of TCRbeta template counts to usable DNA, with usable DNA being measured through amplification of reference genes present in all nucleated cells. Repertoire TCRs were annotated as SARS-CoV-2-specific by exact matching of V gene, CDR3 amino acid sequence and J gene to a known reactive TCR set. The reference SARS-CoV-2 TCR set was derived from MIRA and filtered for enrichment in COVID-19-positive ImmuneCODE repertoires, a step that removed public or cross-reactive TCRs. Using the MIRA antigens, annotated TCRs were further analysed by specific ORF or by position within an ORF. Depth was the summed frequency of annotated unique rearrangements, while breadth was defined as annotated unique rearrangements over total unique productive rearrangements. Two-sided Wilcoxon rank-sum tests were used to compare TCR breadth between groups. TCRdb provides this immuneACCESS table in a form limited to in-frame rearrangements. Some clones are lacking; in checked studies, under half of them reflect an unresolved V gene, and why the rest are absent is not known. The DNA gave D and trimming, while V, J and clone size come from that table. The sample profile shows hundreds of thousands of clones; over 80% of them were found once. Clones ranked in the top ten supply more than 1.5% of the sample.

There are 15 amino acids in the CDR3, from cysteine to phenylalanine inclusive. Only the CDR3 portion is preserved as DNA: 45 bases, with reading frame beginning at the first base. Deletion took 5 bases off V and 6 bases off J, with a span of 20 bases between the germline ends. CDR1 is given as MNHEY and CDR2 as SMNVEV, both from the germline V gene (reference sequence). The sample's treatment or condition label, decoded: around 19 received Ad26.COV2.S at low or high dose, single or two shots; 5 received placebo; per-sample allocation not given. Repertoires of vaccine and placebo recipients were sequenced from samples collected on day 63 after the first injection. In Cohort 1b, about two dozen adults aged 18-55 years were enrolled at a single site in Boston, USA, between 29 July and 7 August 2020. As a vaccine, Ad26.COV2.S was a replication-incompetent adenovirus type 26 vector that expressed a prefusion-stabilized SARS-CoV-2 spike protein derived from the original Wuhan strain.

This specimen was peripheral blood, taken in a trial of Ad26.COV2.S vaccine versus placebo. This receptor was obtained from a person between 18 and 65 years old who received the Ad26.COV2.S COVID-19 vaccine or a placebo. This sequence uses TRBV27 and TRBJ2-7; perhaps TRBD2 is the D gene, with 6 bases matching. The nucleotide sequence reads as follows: TGTGCCAGCAGTCCTATTGGGGGGTGGGTAGCCGAGCAGTACTTC. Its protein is CASSPIGGWVAEQYF.